The 15 T cell receptor beta chains presented below share a single source sample, sequenced in a study of vaccination and CD4 T cells after COVID-19. What these receptors recognize is not known. The Oncomine TCR Beta short-read assay sequenced DNA from cultured CD4+ T cells. TCRdb processed the PCR reads anew with MiXCR; each CDR3 protein has one entry. The data contain some 16,000 distinct CDR3 sequences, around three fifths of them singletons. Treatment denoted: roughly ten-day PBMC culture with coronavirus spike peptide pools or control peptides (ViraFEST assay). Sample: CD4+ T cells from blood, cultured in vitro. These receptors were collected from a human donor who had recovered from COVID-19.

The chain carries TRBV5-1 and TRBJ2-5; 13 bases are shared with TRBD2. The length of the CDR3 is 16 residues. The J segment lost 5 bases and the V segment lost 7 bases, leaving 11 bases of the junction unmatched. The V gene's germline CDR1 is SGHRS and CDR2 YFSETQ. The CDR3 is CASSGTSGKVGETQYF. The CDR3 nucleotides read TGCGCCAGCTCCGGGACTAGCGGGAAAGTAGGGGAGACCCAGTACTTC.

This clonotype was seen only once. The CDR3 DNA reads as TGTGCCAGCGGTTACTACACTGAAGCTTTCTTT. This gives the protein CASGYYTEAFF. The chain uses TRBV7-2 and TRBJ1-1; D remains ambiguous. Trimming took off 8 bases at V and 3 bases at J, with 7 bases between the two ends. There are 11 residues in the CDR3. Germline CDR1 reads SGHTA; CDR2 reads FQGNSA.

The rearrangement links TRBV12-3 or TRBV12-4 to TRBJ2-5; 8 bases are shared with TRBD1. V lost 5 bases and J lost 7; bases outside the gene matches: 12. This CDR3 contains 15 residues. DNA for the CDR3: TGTGCCAGCAGTCTCACTGGACAGGGAATGGGGACCCAGTACTTC. As protein: CASSLTGQGMGTQYF.

The V call is TRBV20-1, the J call TRBJ2-1, with TRBD2 matching 13 bases. V was clipped by 3 bases and J by 5 bases; unmatched bases: 4. Per the germline V gene, CDR1 is DFQATT and CDR2 is SNEGSKA (reference sequence). The CDR3 loop spans 15 amino acids. This chain's CDR3 is CSARKGLAGHNEQFF. CDR3 nucleotide sequence: TGCAGTGCTAGGAAGGGACTAGCGGGACACAATGAGCAGTTCTTC.

In this sample, this clonotype turned up once. V is TRBV20-1 and J is TRBJ1-4; 7 nucleotides line up with TRBD1. Germline lookup yields CDR1 DFQATT and CDR2 SNEGSKA (reference sequence). The CDR3 covers 13 residues. V lost 1 base and J lost 8; bases outside the gene matches: 4. CDR3 region: CSARGQGGEKLFF. CDR3 DNA sequence: TGCAGTGCTAGAGGACAGGGAGGGGAAAAACTGTTTTTT.

The chain joins TRBV10-3 to TRBJ2-6; D unresolved. The CDR3 is made up of 14 amino acids. Germline CDR1 is ENHRY and CDR2 is SYGVKD. V was pared by 10 bases and J by 0 bases, with 10 bases between. CDR3 in amino acids: CATEDGSGANVLTF. CDR3 sequence (DNA): TGTGCCACAGAAGATGGCTCTGGGGCCAACGTCCTGACTTTC.

V and J are TRBV27 and TRBJ2-2; D remains ambiguous. Germline assignment: CDR1 MNHEY and CDR2 SMNVEV (reference sequence). This CDR3 is 13 amino acids long. V was clipped by 4 bases and J by 1 base, with 4 bases between them. CDR3: CASSSRNTGELFF. In nucleotides, the CDR3 is TGTGCCAGCAGTTCCAGGAACACCGGGGAGCTGTTTTTT.

The rearrangement uses TRBV29-1 and TRBJ1-2, with 8 bases matching TRBD1. The CDR3 extends over 14 amino acids. V shed 3 bases and J 0 bases; nucleotides not matched to a gene: 3. The germline V gene has CDR1 SQVTM and CDR2 ANQGSEA. The DNA for the CDR3 is TGCAGCGTTGATCGGACAGGGACTAACTATGGCTACACCTTC. This translates into CSVDRTGTNYGYTF.

The V call is TRBV20-1, the J call TRBJ1-1; D might be TRBD1 (5 bases). The CDR3 spans 14 residues. Germline lookup yields CDR1 DFQATT and CDR2 SNEGSKA (reference sequence). The CDR3 loop reads CLARGEGTNTEAFF. The CDR3 region has the DNA TGCCTTGCCCGAGGGGAGGGGACGAACACTGAAGCTTTCTTT.

The V and J genes are TRBV12-3 or TRBV12-4 and TRBJ1-1; no firm D call. V was clipped by 6 bases and J by 0 bases, with 8 bases between them. The CDR3 has 13 amino acids. The CDR3 nucleotides are TGTGCCAGCAGCGACCTTATGAACACTGAAGCTTTCTTT. Amino acids: CASSDLMNTEAFF.

The CDR3, as DNA: TGCAGAGGCCCCTATGGCTACACCTTC. This encodes CRGPYGYTF. This chain links TRBV20-1 with TRBJ1-2; no definite D call. Germline values: CDR1 DFQATT, CDR2 SNEGSKA (reference sequence). This CDR3 is built from 9 residues.

This chain connects TRBV7-9 to TRBJ2-3, with D unclear. Germline lookup yields CDR1 SEHNR and CDR2 FQNEAQ (reference sequence). CDR3 length: 11 residues. Trimming cost V 2 bases and J 5 bases, with 2 bases left between them. This chain's CDR3 is CASSLIDTQYF. The CDR3 nucleotides read TGTGCCAGCAGCTTAATAGATACGCAGTATTTT.

The J gene is TRBJ1-2, the V gene TRBV6-1; unclear D gene. V was pared by 7 bases and J by 3 bases, with 12 bases between. The germline gives CDR1 MNHNS, CDR2 SASEGT. The CDR3 is 13 amino acids. Written as DNA, the CDR3 is TGTGCCAGCACCCCTGATGCAGACTATGGCTACACCTTC. It codes for CASTPDADYGYTF.

The V gene is TRBV20-1, the J gene TRBJ1-2; 8 bases are shared with TRBD1. CDR1 DFQATT and CDR2 SNEGSKA come from the germline V gene (reference sequence). V lost 0 bases to trimming and J lost 14 bases; unmatched junction nucleotides: 11. This CDR3 region has 13 residues. In DNA, the CDR3 is TGCAGTGCTAGAGATGGGACAGGCGGACAGTGGACCTTC. Residues: CSARDGTGGQWTF.

There are a few counts of this clonotype. The CDR3 is CASRRVPNTGELFF. The CDR3 DNA reads TGTGCCAGTAGAAGGGTTCCGAACACCGGGGAGCTGTTTTTT. This chain links TRBV19 with TRBJ2-2; D is unclear. The germline V gene has CDR1 LNHDA and CDR2 SQIVND (reference sequence). CDR3 length: 14 residues. Trimming pared 6 bases from V and 0 bases from J, leaving 8 bases between.